This T cell receptor (beta chain) is from a study of cytomegalovirus exposure and HLA in healthy donors. This clone was recorded once. Its cognate antigen is unknown. Each donor's status was that of a healthy bone marrow donor. When sampled, the donors appeared nominally healthy, though they likely had unrecorded immune exposures. Study results and caveats: The authors enumerated over 150 TCR beta chains as linked to cytomegalovirus. A further, later analysis showed that HLA-associated TCR beta chains (compared with equally common others) were more clonally expanded.

Vbeta (60) and Jbeta (13) primers were used in the PCR. Sequenced by immunoSEQ multiplex PCR; TCRdb stores in-frame clones only, minus some. The sample holds roughly 100,000 clones; 50% to 70% are singletons and the top ten take about 4.9%. The clonotype comes from a human donor in good health. The sequenced material came from PBMCs.

CDR3: CATLKMGQGGLFF. The CDR3 DNA reads TGTGCCACCCTCAAAATGGGACAGGGCGGGCTGTTTTTT. This chain connects TRBV6-1 to TRBJ2-2, with 9 bases lining up with TRBD1. In germline, CDR1 is MNHNS, CDR2 SASEGT. The CDR3 runs 13 residues. Unmatched junction bases numbered 13, after V lost 10 bases and J lost 13 bases.